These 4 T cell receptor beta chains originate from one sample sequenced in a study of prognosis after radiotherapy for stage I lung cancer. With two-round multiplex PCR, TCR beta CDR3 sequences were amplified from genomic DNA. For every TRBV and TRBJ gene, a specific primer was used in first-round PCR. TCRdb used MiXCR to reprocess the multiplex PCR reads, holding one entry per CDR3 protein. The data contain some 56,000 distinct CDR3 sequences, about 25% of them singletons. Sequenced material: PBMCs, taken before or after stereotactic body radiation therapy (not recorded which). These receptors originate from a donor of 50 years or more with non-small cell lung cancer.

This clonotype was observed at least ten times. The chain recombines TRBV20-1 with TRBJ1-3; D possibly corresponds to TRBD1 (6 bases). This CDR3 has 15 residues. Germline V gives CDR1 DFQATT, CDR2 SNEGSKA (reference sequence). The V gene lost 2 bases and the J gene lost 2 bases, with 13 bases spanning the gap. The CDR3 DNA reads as TGCAGTGCTAGACTTACAGGGTCTACTGGAAACACCATATATTTT. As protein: CSARLTGSTGNTIYF.

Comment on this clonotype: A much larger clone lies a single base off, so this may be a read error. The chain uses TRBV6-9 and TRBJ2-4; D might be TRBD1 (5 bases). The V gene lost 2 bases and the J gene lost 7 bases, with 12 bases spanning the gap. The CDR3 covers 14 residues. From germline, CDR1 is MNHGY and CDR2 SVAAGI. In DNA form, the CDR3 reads TGTGCCAGCAGTTATACACCCAAGGGGAACATTCAGTACTTC. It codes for CASSYTPKGNIQYF.

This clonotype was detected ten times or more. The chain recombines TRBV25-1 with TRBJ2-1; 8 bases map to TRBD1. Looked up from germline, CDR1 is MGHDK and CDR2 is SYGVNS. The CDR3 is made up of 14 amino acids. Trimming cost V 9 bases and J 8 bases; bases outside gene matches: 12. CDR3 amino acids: CASTRTGSGDEQFF. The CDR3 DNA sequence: TGTGCCAGTACTAGGACAGGGTCGGGCGATGAGCAGTTCTTC.

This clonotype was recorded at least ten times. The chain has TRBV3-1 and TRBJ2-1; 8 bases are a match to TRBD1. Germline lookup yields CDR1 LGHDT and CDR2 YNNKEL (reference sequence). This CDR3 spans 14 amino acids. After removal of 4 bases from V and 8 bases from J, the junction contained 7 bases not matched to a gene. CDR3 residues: CASSLGQGRDEQFF. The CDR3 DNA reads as TGTGCCAGCAGCCTCGGACAGGGCCGCGATGAGCAGTTCTTC.